The 17 T cell receptor beta chains reported below all come from one sample, sequenced in a study of blood T cells in healthy people across ages. Together with a sample-barcoded 5' primer, a J-beta primer mix was included in a second PCR lasting about 6 to 11 cycles. TCRdb re-derived calls from the 5' RACE reads in MiXCR, one entry per CDR3 protein. The sample shows roughly 700,000 distinct CDR3 sequences, about 25% of them seen only once. These data are also associated with another study on T cells of mothers and their children.

The material sequenced was blood. These receptors all stem from a boy between 10 and 17 years old in good health.

This clonotype came up a few times. This chain's CDR3 is CASSGSRASTEAFF. In DNA form, the CDR3 reads TGTGCCAGCAGCGGGTCGAGGGCTAGCACTGAAGCTTTCTTT. The chain is built from TRBV6-5 and TRBJ1-1, with D unclear. The V gene lost 6 bases and the J gene lost 4 bases, with 15 bases spanning the gap. This CDR3 spans 14 amino acids. Germline lookup yields CDR1 MNHEY and CDR2 SVGAGI.

This chain links TRBV28 with TRBJ1-3; D possibly corresponds to TRBD1 (6 bases). Germline CDR1 MDHEN, CDR2 SYDVKM. The germline V and J ends were trimmed by 7 bases and 3 bases, with 10 bases remaining between them. The CDR3 sequence is 13 residues long. CDR3 in amino acids: CASIRGLGNTIYF. The CDR3 bases are TGTGCCAGCATCAGGGGCCTTGGAAACACCATATATTTT.

This clonotype was seen a handful of times. The rearrangement uses TRBV7-8 and TRBJ2-1, with 9 bases identical to TRBD2. There are 14 residues in the CDR3. The germline CDR1 and CDR2 sequences are SGHVS and FQNEAQ. V lost 7 bases, J lost 2 bases, and 3 bases stayed unmatched. CDR3: CASKVAGAYNEQFF. CDR3 in DNA: TGTGCCAGCAAGGTAGCGGGAGCCTACAATGAGCAGTTCTTC.

CDR3 nucleotide sequence: TGCAGTGCTAGAGATATGGCGGGAGTCTTATACGAGCAGTACTTC. Its protein product is CSARDMAGVLYEQYF. The chain uses TRBV20-1 and TRBJ2-7; 7 positions agree with TRBD2. The germline V gene has CDR1 DFQATT and CDR2 SNEGSKA (reference sequence). V lost 0 bases and J lost 4; bases outside the gene matches: 9. There are 15 residues in the CDR3.

In the case of this clonotype: This CDR3 fails to terminate in the conserved phenylalanine or tryptophan, so it likely reflects a read error. The rearrangement joins TRBV28 to TRBJ2-7, with D maybe TRBD1 (6 bases). The germline V gene has CDR1 MDHEN and CDR2 SYDVKM. This CDR3 spans 12 amino acids. Trimming removed 6 bases at V and 4 bases at J, with 10 bases between. The CDR3 here is CASRPDRYEQYL. CDR3 coding DNA: TGTGCCAGCAGGCCTGACAGGTACGAGCAGTACCTC.

This sequence joins TRBV29-1 and TRBJ2-3; D might be TRBD1 (5 bases). CDR3 length equals 12 residues. Germline lookup yields CDR1 SQVTM and CDR2 ANQGSEA. V was trimmed by 4 bases and J by 6 bases, leaving 11 bases between them. The CDR3 DNA reads as TGCAGCGTTGCATCAGGGCCGGATACGCAGTATTTT. Its protein is CSVASGPDTQYF.

This clonotype was recorded a few times. The chain is built from TRBV6-6 and TRBJ2-5; D gene ambiguous. The J call is doubtful: the DNA matches TRBJ2-1 better. From germline, CDR1 is MNHNY and CDR2 SVGAGI (reference sequence). The CDR3 consists of 14 residues. In DNA form, the CDR3 reads TGTGCCAGCAGTTATTCCAAAATACGCGATGAGCAGTTCTTC. Translated: CASSYSKIRDEQFF.

This clonotype was detected only a few times. The rearrangement joins TRBV11-2 to TRBJ2-1, with no clear D. Germline V gene sequence: CDR1 SGHAT, CDR2 FQNNGV. The CDR3 has 14 residues. The ends were cut back, 4 bases at V and 5 bases at J, with 12 bases in the middle. CDR3 bases: TGTGCCAGCAGCTCACCTCAGAGAAACAATGAGCAGTTCTTC. The encoded protein is CASSSPQRNNEQFF.

This clonotype was found a few times. The genes are TRBV6-2 or TRBV6-3 and TRBJ2-5; D unresolved. CDR1 MNHEY and CDR2 SVGEGT come from the germline V gene. This CDR3 spans 14 amino acids. The germline V and J ends were trimmed by 0 bases and 5 bases, with 10 bases remaining between them. CDR3 loop: CASSYSKTPETQYF. DNA of the CDR3: TGTGCCAGCAGTTACTCGAAAACCCCTGAGACCCAGTACTTC.

This chain uses TRBV7-2 with TRBJ2-6; 9 bases are shared with TRBD1. The CDR3 is 17 amino acids. V lost 6 bases and J lost 1; bases outside the gene matches: 7. CDR1 is SGHTA and CDR2 is FQGNSA in the germline V gene. The CDR3 DNA follows: TGTGCCAGCAGTGAAAGGACAGGGGTTTCTGGGGCCAACGTCCTGACTTTC. Translating it yields CASSERTGVSGANVLTF. Filled out from reference TRBV7-2 and TRBJ2-6, the complete variable domain reads GAGVSQSPSNKVTEKGKDVELRCDPISGHTALYWYRQSLGQGLEFLIYFQGNSAPDKSGLPSDRFSAERTGGSVSTLTIQRTQQEDSAVYLCASSERTGVSGANVLTFGAGSRLTVL.

This clonotype showed up just a few times. The chain employs TRBV3-1 and TRBJ2-7; 10 positions agree with TRBD1. After removal of 2 bases from V and 0 bases from J, the junction contained 4 bases not matched to a gene. Germline CDR1 is LGHDT and CDR2 is YNNKEL (reference sequence). The CDR3 contains 16 residues. CDR3 sequence (DNA): TGTGCCAGCAGCCAACGGGACAGGGGTATCTCCTACGAGCAGTACTTC. This encodes CASSQRDRGISYEQYF.

The chain combines TRBV19 with TRBJ1-1; D unresolved. CDR3 length equals 11 residues. V lost 8 bases, J lost 11 bases, and 15 bases lay in between. Germline loops: CDR1 LNHDA, CDR2 SQIVND (reference sequence). CDR3 protein: CASRKAVMAFF. For the CDR3, the DNA is TGTGCCAGTCGAAAGGCCGTAATGGCTTTCTTT.

About this clonotype: The conserved final phenylalanine or tryptophan is absent from the CDR3, which likely points to a read error. The rearrangement joins TRBV29-1 to TRBJ2-1; the D gene is possibly TRBD2 (7 bases). Near its end, the DNA agrees better with TRBJ2-7, so the J call may be wrong. Germline CDR1 SQVTM, CDR2 ANQGSEA. The CDR3 contains 14 residues. CDR3 sequence reads: CSVASGGPMYEQYL. The CDR3 DNA is TGCAGCGTCGCTTCCGGGGGGCCGATGTACGAGCAGTACCTC.

The chain uses TRBV27 and TRBJ1-4, with a weak D call TRBD1 (6 bases). This CDR3 is built from 14 residues. Trimming shortened V by 4 bases and J by 7 bases, and 13 bases separated the two germline ends. Germline CDR1 is MNHEY and CDR2 is SMNVEV (reference sequence). DNA of the CDR3: TGTGCCAGCAGTTGGGACACCCGCGGTGAAAAACTGTTTTTT. Translation: CASSWDTRGEKLFF.

This clonotype was seen only a few times. This chain joins TRBV24-1 and TRBJ2-1, with D perhaps assigned TRBD1 or TRBD2 (5 bases each). The J call may be incorrect, as the DNA end agrees better with TRBJ2-7. The V gene's germline CDR1 is KGHDR and CDR2 SFDVKD. The CDR3 totals 15 residues. CDR3 sequence: CATSDLRDGAYEQYF. The CDR3 DNA reads as TGTGCCACCAGTGATTTGCGGGACGGCGCCTACGAGCAGTACTTC.

This clonotype was observed a few times. Germline is not matched at one junction end, which may reflect a read error. The chain links TRBV5-1 to TRBJ2-7; D may correspond to TRBD1 or TRBD2 (5 bases each). Germline CDR1 reads SGHRS; CDR2 reads YFSETQ. This CDR3 has 13 residues. The chain's CDR3 is CASSYTGGYEQYF. The CDR3 DNA reads as TGTGCCAGCAGTTACACAGGAGGCTACGAGCAGTACTTC. Using reference TRBV5-1 and TRBJ2-7 for the parts outside the CDR3, the full variable domain is KAGVTQTPRYLIKTRGQQVTLSCSPISGHRSVSWYQQTPGQGLQFLFEYFSETQRNKGNFPGRFSGRQFSNSRSEMNVSTLELGDSALYLCASSYTGGYEQYFGPGTRLTVT.

The rearrangement uses TRBV29-1 and TRBJ2-3; a weak D match, TRBD2 (5 bases). CDR3 size: 13 residues. The germline gives CDR1 SQVTM, CDR2 ANQGSEA. Between the trimmed V and J ends, which lost 3 bases and 1 base, there was a span of 8 bases. The CDR3 is CSVDWGGTDTQYF. DNA for the CDR3: TGCAGCGTTGACTGGGGAGGCACAGATACGCAGTATTTT.